This TCR beta chain was captured by sequencing in a study of blood T cell repertoires in COVID-19. Study as a whole: Samples representing acute and convalescent COVID-19 were sourced from the United States, Italy and Spain. T cells, B-cell-depleted T cells, or PBMCs supplied cDNA or gDNA.

V shed 4 bases and J 3 bases; nucleotides not matched to a gene: 7. The germline gives CDR1 SGHTS, CDR2 YDEGEE. This CDR3 has 15 residues. The table came from immunoSEQ multiplex PCR; TCRdb's copy has only in-frame clones and leaves some out. The table has 130,000 to 150,000 clones, 65% to 90% seen once; the top ten hold more than 8.5%. The receptor was derived from a man aged 60 to 69 with active or convalescent COVID-19. The sequencing sample was made of peripheral blood. This chain links TRBV5-8 with TRBJ1-1; 9 positions match TRBD1. DNA for the CDR3: TGTGCCAGCAGCATCGGGACAGGGATAGACACTGAAGCTTTCTTT. This encodes CASSIGTGIDTEAFF.